This T cell receptor (beta chain) was documented in a study of T cells expressing NK-cell markers. Findings and limits, study-wide: The study left the HCMV specificity of expanded NKG2C+ T cell clones unresolved. Four of the donors also had these clonotypes leading their CD3+CD56-NKG2C+ fraction.

Reprocessing the 5' RACE reads, TCRdb reports a single entry for every CDR3 protein and omits DNA. In total, the table holds 400,000 to 550,000 distinct CDR3 sequences. Details on this clonotype: Its cognate antigen is unknown.

This CDR3 spans 15 amino acids. Looked up from germline, CDR1 is SQVTM and CDR2 is ANQGSEA. The receptor comes from a woman aged 18 to 75 in good health. Sequencing was carried out using blood T cells: a sorted CD56 or NKG2C T cell subset, CD4+ or CD8+ T cells, or bulk PBMC T cells (not recorded which). This sequence joins TRBV29-1 and TRBJ1-2. This chain's CDR3 is CSVDPERYFHYGYTF.